The T cell receptor beta chain under discussion was sequenced for a study of blood T cells in healthy people across ages. Drawn from each donor were approximately 9.2 milliliters of peripheral blood. This CDR3 spans 10 amino acids. V was cut by 8 bases and J by 6 bases, with 4 bases left in between. The germline gives CDR1 ENHRY, CDR2 SYGVKD. Primed by a sample-barcoded 5' primer and a J-beta primer mix, a second PCR proceeded for 7 to 11 cycles. TCRdb called the 5' RACE reads again in MiXCR, with one record for every CDR3 protein. The sample includes about 1 million distinct CDR3 sequences, 35% to 50% of them seen just once.

The TCR was taken from a woman aged 55 to 70 in good health. The V and J genes are TRBV10-3 and TRBJ2-2; D uncertain. Sequenced input: blood. The CDR3 loop reads CAIWSGELFF. In DNA, the CDR3 is TGTGCCATCTGGTCCGGGGAGCTGTTTTTT.